This T cell receptor (beta chain) was recovered during a study of graft-versus-host responses after intestinal transplantation. Clones were sequenced by immunoSEQ multiplex PCR, and TCRdb holds only the in-frame ones, with some missing. This repertoire shows some 86,000 clones, about 88% found once; its top ten account for around 0.3%. As to this clone: What it binds is not known.

CDR1 MNHNS and CDR2 SASEGT come from the germline V gene. Deletions cut 2 bases from V and 8 bases from J, with 22 bases between. CDR3 size: 17 residues. Here the sequenced sample was unstimulated CD4+ T cells sorted from spleen or lymph node cells, taken before transplant. The sequence derives from a human donor who was the organ donor for an intestinal transplant. This chain joins TRBV6-1 and TRBJ2-1; tentative D call: TRBD1 (6 bases). The chain's CDR3 is CASSEWKGVLASHEQFF. The CDR3 DNA sequence: TGTGCCAGCAGTGAATGGAAGGGGGTATTAGCGAGCCATGAGCAGTTCTTC.